A selection of T cell receptor beta chains follows, all from one sample in a study of cytomegalovirus exposure and HLA in healthy donors. Using immunoSEQ multiplex PCR, the repertoire was profiled, and TCRdb retains in-frame clones only, with some absent. The data contain roughly 97,000 clones, over 9% of them singletons. Sample: PBMCs. All receptors come from a man aged 35 to 55 in good health and CMV-seropositive. Both conserved end residues are trimmed from each CDR3.

v_gene	j_gene	CDR3aa
TRBV18	TRBJ2-7	ASSPPGDYEQY
TRBV2	TRBJ2-7	ASVRDRDNEQY
TRBV6-1	TRBJ2-7	ASSENLAGGPYEQY
TRBV7-8	TRBJ2-7	ASSLAPGYEQY
TRBV25-1	TRBJ2-7	ASSPTGQPYEQY
TRBV27	TRBJ2-1	ASSLSTLAGSSYNEQF
TRBV6-1	TRBJ2-3	ASSGILDTQY
TRBV6-1	TRBJ1-3	ASGGVNSGNTIY
TRBV9	TRBJ2-3	ASSKSETSTDTQY
TRBV6-6	TRBJ1-1	ASSPGGPNTEAF
TRBV6-5	TRBJ1-2	ASSYFGYGYT
TRBV28	TRBJ2-3	ASIERTITDTQY
TRBV6-5	TRBJ1-2	ASSDRTNYGYT
TRBV5-5	TRBJ2-7	ASSLAGQDGYEQY
TRBV7-9	TRBJ2-1	ASSPGLAEINEQF
TRBV9	TRBJ2-1	ASSVESSGSVIEQF
TRBV19	TRBJ1-2	ASNRMNTRYGYT
TRBV14	TRBJ2-5	ASSRRVRETQY
TRBV5-6	TRBJ2-7	ASSLLAGVTYEQY
TRBV7-9	TRBJ1-1	ASSLAGTQGTEAF
TRBV7-9	TRBJ2-7	ASSPTGSGDSYEQY
TRBV11-2	TRBJ1-1	ASRPGTGANTEAF
TRBV13	TRBJ2-1	ASSYGTSGSNEQF
TRBV28	TRBJ2-3	ASSPPGLAGGGGPDTQY
TRBV7-9	TRBJ1-4	ASSLGQGREKLF
TRBV11-2	TRBJ2-7	ASSLERSYEQY